This T cell receptor beta chain comes out of a study of a mutant IDH1 vaccine in newly diagnosed glioma. Turning to the study itself: Treated patients showed a male proportion of approximately 62%, a female proportion of about 40%, and a mean age of roughly 40 years. Beforehand, treatment had been radiotherapy, temozolomide, or both; the majority received both.

Overall study findings and caveats: Changes in the top peripheral T cell clonotypes seemingly had no bearing on pseudoprogression.

As for time point: baseline, week 1 (first vaccination visit). Treatment meaning: pre-vaccination baseline after standard-of-care therapy. Here immunoSEQ multiplex PCR was the method, and the copy in TCRdb shows in-frame clones only, minus some. The sample records 85,000 to 100,000 clones, roughly 77% being singletons. In this sample, this clone turned up a few times. Its matching antigen is unknown. This CDR3 has 16 residues. CDR1 and CDR2 from the germline V gene are LNHDA and SQIVND (reference sequence). Trimming stripped 3 bases from V and 3 bases from J, with 17 bases between. The sequence was collected from a middle-aged man with glioma. V usage is TRBV19 and J usage is TRBJ1-2, with unresolved D. This material consisted of PBMCs, taken from a glioma patient treated with radiotherapy, temozolomide or both. CDR3 DNA: TGTGCCAGTAGTATCCCAACCCCACGCGGGGACTATGGCTACACCTTC. Translating it yields CASSIPTPRGDYGYTF.